This is a list of T cell receptor beta chains from one sample in a study of blood T cell repertoires in COVID-19. Profiling relied on immunoSEQ multiplex PCR, and the TCRdb table lists in-frame clones only, not all of them. Of about 180,000 clones listed, approximately 90% are singletons. The sequenced material came from peripheral blood. The receptors were sampled from a woman aged 25 to 39 with active or convalescent COVID-19. CDR3s leave out the opening cysteine and the closing phenylalanine or tryptophan. Rows may omit the clone size; those that give it use once, few, many or a size class.

j_gene: TRBJ1-5; v_gene: TRBV6-1; abundance: NA; CDR3aa: ASSELWAENQPQH
j_gene: TRBJ2-7; v_gene: TRBV5-6; abundance: NA; CDR3aa: ASSLGPSSYEQY
j_gene: TRBJ1-1; v_gene: TRBV6-5; abundance: once; CDR3aa: ASRTGGVEAEAF
j_gene: TRBJ1-6; v_gene: TRBV4-2; abundance: few; CDR3aa: ASSQGGGIEPLH
j_gene: TRBJ1-2; v_gene: TRBV6-2/TRBV6-3; abundance: NA; CDR3aa: ASSYGAGGYLNYGYT
j_gene: TRBJ2-7; v_gene: TRBV20-1; abundance: NA; CDR3aa: SARGLVEQY
j_gene: TRBJ2-7; v_gene: TRBV5-1; abundance: NA; CDR3aa: ASSSSYEQY
j_gene: TRBJ1-1; v_gene: TRBV28; abundance: NA; CDR3aa: ASRETGAPNTEAF
j_gene: TRBJ2-5; v_gene: TRBV10-2; abundance: NA; CDR3aa: ASRAGGIQETQY
j_gene: TRBJ1-1; v_gene: TRBV27; abundance: NA; CDR3aa: ASSPHSGTEAF